The next 5 T cell receptor beta chains were all read from a single sample in a study of shared clonotypes between healthy human individuals. The assay was immunoSEQ multiplex PCR, and TCRdb's table has in-frame clones only and misses some. This table holds about 300,000 clones, approximately 74% found once. The sequencing input was memory CD4+ T cells sorted from blood. Subset meaning: CD45RA-negative fraction. The receptors derive from a man aged 25-45 years in good health.

About this clone: Other DNA sequences in this specimen translate into the identical CDR3. For the CDR3, the DNA is TGCAGCGTTGGGGGTGGAGAGACCCAGTACTTC. Its protein is CSVGGGETQYF. J is TRBJ2-5 and V is TRBV29-1, with no clear D. From germline, CDR1 is SQVTM and CDR2 ANQGSEA. The CDR3 has 11 residues. V lost 4 bases, J lost 4 bases, and 7 bases lay in between.

The chain recombines TRBV18 with TRBJ2-1, with a possible D match to TRBD1 (6 bases). Germline CDR1 KGHSH, CDR2 LQKENI. Trimming took 6 bases from V and 7 from J, leaving 16 bases between them. This CDR3 has 14 amino acids. The CDR3 region is CASSPTPRGNEQFF. The CDR3 DNA is TGTGCCAGCTCCCCGACGCCCAGGGGAAATGAGCAGTTCTTC.

The chain is built from TRBV4-3 and TRBJ2-2; D is ambiguous. The germline V gene has CDR1 LGHNA and CDR2 YSLEER. Trimming took off 1 base at V and 3 bases at J, with 15 bases between the two ends. The CDR3 sequence is 17 residues long. CDR3 region: CASSQGGTFPHTGELFF. The CDR3, as DNA: TGCGCCAGCAGCCAAGGGGGAACCTTTCCCCACACCGGGGAGCTGTTTTTT.

The J gene is TRBJ2-1, the V gene TRBV5-1, with 8 bases lining up with TRBD2. After removal of 7 bases from V and 7 bases from J, the junction contained 13 bases not matched to a gene. Germline CDR1 and CDR2: SGHRS and YFSETQ. CDR3 length: 15 amino acids. The DNA of the CDR3 is TGCGCCAGCCGCCTCGGGAGGGATTTTGTGAATGAGCAGTTCTTC. The encoded protein is CASRLGRDFVNEQFF.

This clone occurred a few times. CDR3 loop: CASTMGGVLYEQYF. For the CDR3, the DNA is TGTGCCAGCACCATGGGGGGGGTTCTGTACGAGCAGTACTTC. The chain joins TRBV7-9 to TRBJ2-7; TRBD2 aligns across 7 bases. J lost 4 bases, V lost 7 bases, and 10 bases had no gene match. Germline CDR1 reads SEHNR; CDR2 reads FQNEAQ (reference sequence). The CDR3 runs 14 residues.